Each of the 17 T cell receptor beta chains below was sequenced from the same sample in a study of T cell responses to AZD1222 COVID-19 vaccine. Sequencing used immunoSEQ multiplex PCR; TCRdb keeps in-frame clones, though not all of them. In the table there are 150,000 to 200,000 clones, approximately 94% of which are singletons. The sequencing used peripheral blood, collected 28 days after the second AZD1222 dose. All receptors come from an adult who received the AZD1222 COVID-19 vaccine.

The rearrangement links TRBV7-2 to TRBJ1-6, with 10 bases aligning to TRBD1. Germline V gene data show CDR1 as SGHTA and CDR2 as FQGNSA. This CDR3 contains 15 residues. V was pared by 6 bases and J by 7 bases, with 6 bases of the junction left unmatched. The CDR3 loop is CASRSRQGANSPLHF. The DNA of the CDR3 is TGTGCCAGCAGGTCTCGACAGGGGGCGAATTCACCCCTCCACTTT.

This chain connects TRBV7-8 to TRBJ1-2; D is undetermined. This CDR3 has 13 residues. Trimming shortened V by 2 bases and J by 7 bases, and 11 bases separated the two germline ends. Germline-derived CDR1 and CDR2 are SGHVS and FQNEAQ. The CDR3 sequence: CASSLTQIGGYTF. CDR3 nucleotides: TGTGCCAGCAGCTTAACACAGATCGGTGGCTACACCTTC.

The V gene is TRBV27, the J gene TRBJ2-1; TRBD1 matches at 7 bases. CDR3 length: 17 amino acids. Trimming removed 3 bases from V and 5 bases from J; junction bases left unmatched: 13. Germline loops: CDR1 MNHEY, CDR2 SMNVEV (reference sequence). DNA of the CDR3: TGTGCCAGCAGTTTCCAGTCTTTTCGGGACAGCAACAATGAGCAGTTCTTC. This sequence encodes CASSFQSFRDSNNEQFF.

The chain uses TRBV19 and TRBJ2-2; possible D gene TRBD2, 5 bases. CDR1 LNHDA and CDR2 SQIVND come from the germline V gene (reference sequence). The CDR3 spans 15 residues. Trimming took off 3 bases at V and 3 bases at J, with 11 bases between the two ends. CDR3 region: CASSMWEYYTGELFF. In DNA, the CDR3 is TGTGCCAGTAGTATGTGGGAGTATTACACCGGGGAGCTGTTTTTT.

V and J are TRBV5-1 and TRBJ2-5; a weak D match, TRBD1 (7 bases). The CDR3 sequence is 15 residues long. CDR1 and CDR2 from the germline V gene are SGHRS and YFSETQ. Trimming removed 4 bases at V and 1 base at J, with 14 bases between. Here the CDR3 reads CASSRGQGGQETQYF. The CDR3 nucleotides are TGCGCCAGCAGCCGCGGCCAGGGGGGCCAAGAGACCCAGTACTTC.

The chain links TRBV6-4 to TRBJ1-5; TRBD1 aligns across 7 bases. The ends lost 6 bases at V and 4 bases at J; junction bases unmatched: 12. Germline V CDR1 and CDR2: MRHNA, SNTAGT. The CDR3 loop spans 16 amino acids. The CDR3 DNA follows: TGTGCCAGCAGCAAACCGGGACAGCAAACTAATCAGCCCCAGCATTTT. Translated: CASSKPGQQTNQPQHF.

The chain joins TRBV7-2 to TRBJ2-7; the D gene is possibly TRBD1 (6 bases). This CDR3 spans 14 amino acids. Germline lookup yields CDR1 SGHTA and CDR2 FQGNSA. Trimming took 5 bases from V and 4 from J, leaving 15 bases between them. CDR3 residues: CASSPWTETYEQYF. The DNA of the CDR3 is TGTGCCAGCAGCCCGTGGACAGAGACTTACGAGCAGTACTTC.

V usage is TRBV5-1 and J usage is TRBJ2-5; D not certain. The V gene lost 2 bases and the J gene lost 2 bases, with 4 bases spanning the gap. Germline lookup yields CDR1 SGHRS and CDR2 YFSETQ. The CDR3 contains 12 residues. The CDR3 DNA is TGCGCCAGCAGCTTAACTCAAGAGACCCAGTACTTC. It is translated as CASSLTQETQYF.

V and J are TRBV30 and TRBJ2-3; D is unclear. The CDR3 has 13 amino acids. V was clipped by 0 bases and J by 6 bases, with 10 bases between them. CDR1 and CDR2 (germline): GTSNPN, SVGIG (reference sequence). The CDR3 loop reads CAWSVPPSDTQYF. The CDR3 DNA reads TGTGCCTGGAGTGTACCCCCCTCGGATACGCAGTATTTT.

J is TRBJ2-1 and V is TRBV5-5, with 10 bases matching TRBD1. Germline trimming cut 1 base from V and 7 bases from J; bases unmatched to any gene: 5. Per germline, CDR1 SGHKS and CDR2 YYEKEE (reference sequence). This CDR3 spans 15 amino acids. CDR3 DNA: TGTGCCAGCAGCTTGAGACAGGGGGCTTGGAATGAGCAGTTCTTC. Protein: CASSLRQGAWNEQFF.

Here the CDR3 reads CSVDRRNTGELFF. As DNA, the CDR3 is TGCAGCGTTGATCGCCGGAACACCGGGGAGCTGTTTTTT. The chain couples TRBV29-1 to TRBJ2-2; D remains unclear. The V and J ends lost 3 bases and 1 base respectively, with 6 bases between them. This CDR3 contains 13 residues. Germline V gene sequence: CDR1 SQVTM, CDR2 ANQGSEA.

This chain joins TRBV9 and TRBJ2-7; D possibly uses TRBD1 or TRBD2 (5 bases each). The germline V gene has CDR1 SGDLS and CDR2 YYNGEE. The length of the CDR3 is 15 residues. V shed 4 bases and J shed 1 base, with 15 bases lying between them. The DNA for the CDR3 is TGTGCCAGCAGCCCCACCGGGACGCTATCCTACGAGCAGTACTTC. Translation: CASSPTGTLSYEQYF.

The V call is TRBV29-1, the J call TRBJ2-2; 8 nucleotides agree with TRBD2. The CDR3 runs to 13 residues. V gave up 4 bases and J gave up 7 bases; unmatched junction bases: 5. From germline, CDR1 is SQVTM and CDR2 ANQGSEA. CDR3 coding DNA: TGCAGCGTTGCTGAGACTAGCGTCGGGGAGCTGTTTTTT. This sequence encodes CSVAETSVGELFF.

The V and J genes are TRBV6-5 and TRBJ1-5, with 9 positions matching TRBD1. J lost 5 bases, V lost 6 bases, and 8 bases had no gene match. Germline V gene lookup returns CDR1 MNHEY and CDR2 SVGAGI. The CDR3 consists of 15 residues. In DNA, the CDR3 is TGTGCCAGCAGACCGGGACAGGGACTGCATCAGCCCCAGCATTTT. It is translated as CASRPGQGLHQPQHF.

Notes on this clone: Within the sample, other DNA sequences also encode this same CDR3. The chain links TRBV7-2 to TRBJ2-1; D possibly uses TRBD1 or TRBD2 (5 bases each). Germline V gives CDR1 SGHTA, CDR2 FQGNSA. V was clipped by 6 bases and J by 4 bases, with 13 bases between them. This CDR3 is built from 14 residues. CDR3 region: CASSPPGGYNEQFF. CDR3 nucleotide sequence: TGTGCCAGCAGTCCCCCTGGGGGTTACAATGAGCAGTTCTTC.

The chain combines TRBV5-1 with TRBJ1-1, with a tentative D call TRBD1 (5 bases). Germline values: CDR1 SGHRS, CDR2 YFSETQ. CDR3 length: 16 residues. V was clipped by 4 bases and J by 0 bases, with 16 bases between them. The CDR3, as DNA: TGCGCCAGCAGCACGAAGAAGACAGTCATGAACACTGAAGCTTTCTTT. It codes for CASSTKKTVMNTEAFF. The full variable domain, its missing parts supplied by reference TRBV5-1 and TRBJ1-1, is KAGVTQTPRYLIKTRGQQVTLSCSPISGHRSVSWYQQTPGQGLQFLFEYFSETQRNKGNFPGRFSGRQFSNSRSEMNVSTLELGDSALYLCASSTKKTVMNTEAFFGQGTRLTVV.

V usage is TRBV7-2 and J usage is TRBJ1-5, with 7 bases fitting TRBD1. Trimming cost V 5 bases and J 0 bases; bases outside gene matches: 7. Germline V CDR1 and CDR2: SGHTA, FQGNSA. CDR3 length: 16 residues. The CDR3 coding sequence is TGTGCCAGCAGCCTTCAGGGGGGGAATAGCAATCAGCCCCAGCATTTT. The encoded protein is CASSLQGGNSNQPQHF.